The 8 T cell receptor beta chains listed next were all sequenced from one sample in a study of blood T cell repertoires in COVID-19. Using immunoSEQ multiplex PCR, the repertoire was profiled, and TCRdb retains in-frame clones only, with some absent. The sample records fewer than 90,000 clones, 72% being singletons. The sequencing sample was made of peripheral blood. These TCRs come from a woman of 80 years or more with acute or convalescent COVID-19.

This chain uses TRBV12-5 with TRBJ1-5; D may be TRBD1 (5 bases). The CDR3 runs to 14 residues. Germline V CDR1 and CDR2: LGHNT, FRNRAP. The V end lost 7 bases, the J end lost 0 bases, and 10 bases lay between the germline ends. CDR3 residues: CASVQGFSNQPQHF. In DNA form, the CDR3 reads TGTGCTAGTGTGCAGGGATTTAGCAATCAGCCCCAGCATTTT.

The rearrangement uses TRBV9 and TRBJ2-3; 7 bases are shared with TRBD2. Germline V gene data show CDR1 as SGDLS and CDR2 as YYNGEE. There are 16 residues in the CDR3. V shed 4 bases, J shed 2 bases, and the junction held 10 bases outside the gene matches. The chain's CDR3 is CASSSRSAGITDTQYF. CDR3 bases: TGTGCCAGCAGCTCCCGCTCAGCGGGGATCACAGATACGCAGTATTTT.

This chain connects TRBV5-4 to TRBJ2-7, with 8 bases fitting TRBD1. Germline values: CDR1 SGHNT, CDR2 YYREEE (reference sequence). This CDR3 is built from 15 residues. The trim removed 3 bases at V and 4 bases at J, leaving 9 bases unmatched. The CDR3 DNA reads TGTGCCAGCAGCTCTCCGGGACAGGTACTGTACGAGCAGTACTTC. Its protein product is CASSSPGQVLYEQYF.

V and J are TRBV4-2 and TRBJ2-1; 11 bases agree with TRBD2. Germline loops: CDR1 LGHNA, CDR2 YNFKEQ. With 8 bases clipped from V and 0 bases from J, the junction kept 15 bases outside the gene matches. The CDR3 loop spans 19 amino acids. CDR3 in amino acids: CASSYGASGGPSSYNEQFF. Written as DNA, the CDR3 is TGTGCCAGCTCTTATGGGGCTAGCGGGGGGCCGAGCTCCTACAATGAGCAGTTCTTC.

This clone was seen a few times. V and J are TRBV19 and TRBJ1-1; TRBD1 matches 8 bases. CDR3 length equals 16 residues. V lost 7 bases, J lost 3 bases, and 13 bases stayed unmatched. Germline V CDR1 and CDR2: LNHDA, SQIVND (reference sequence). CDR3 protein: CASMVRAGGVDTEAFF. The CDR3 nucleotides are TGTGCCAGTATGGTAAGAGCAGGGGGCGTGGACACTGAAGCTTTCTTT.

The J gene is TRBJ2-3, the V gene TRBV6-5; 10 bases align to TRBD1. The V gene's germline CDR1 is MNHEY and CDR2 SVGAGI. V gave up 6 bases and J gave up 2 bases; unmatched junction bases: 5. This CDR3 region has 15 residues. CDR3 in amino acids: CASRMGQGNTDTQYF. CDR3 DNA sequence: TGTGCCAGCAGGATGGGACAGGGGAACACAGATACGCAGTATTTT.

This clone has a handful of counts. The same CDR3 arises from other DNA sequences in this sample as well. The rearrangement links TRBV3-1 (or the pseudogene TRBV3-2) to TRBJ1-1; the D is unclear. CDR1 LGHDT and CDR2 YNNKEL come from the germline V gene (reference sequence). This CDR3 has 13 amino acids. Trimming removed 0 bases from V and 4 bases from J, with 6 bases in between. CDR3 region: CASSQESLTEAFF. The CDR3 bases are TGTGCCAGCAGCCAAGAAAGCCTCACTGAAGCTTTCTTT.

This clone was picked up one time. This chain joins TRBV10-3 and TRBJ2-5; 7 bases fit TRBD2. The J segment lost 5 bases and the V segment lost 0 bases, leaving 6 bases of the junction unmatched. CDR1 is ENHRY and CDR2 is SYGVKD in the germline V gene. The CDR3 contains 15 residues. The CDR3 loop is CAISESRGGAETQYF. The CDR3 DNA is TGTGCCATCAGTGAGTCGAGGGGAGGGGCGGAGACCCAGTACTTC.